Below, 19 T cell receptor beta chains from the same sample are listed, as sequenced in a study of early T cells in non-severe SARS-CoV-2 infection. TCRdb used MiXCR to reprocess the 5' RACE reads, holding one entry per CDR3 protein. The sample contains tens of thousands of distinct CDR3 sequences, 9.5% to 15% of which appear only once. Sequenced here: whole blood, sampled at baseline. These receptors were obtained from an adult who was a healthcare worker with PCR-confirmed SARS-CoV-2 infection or an uninfected control (not recorded which).

This clonotype was recorded a few times. The rearrangement links TRBV11-2 to TRBJ2-2, with TRBD2 identical over 9 bases. Germline loops: CDR1 SGHAT, CDR2 FQNNGV. V shed 2 bases, J shed 6 bases, and the junction held 7 bases outside the gene matches. The CDR3 extends over 16 amino acids. The CDR3, as DNA: TGTGCCAGCAGCTTAACAGCGGGGGGCGGCTCCGGGGAGCTGTTTTTT. Amino acid sequence: CASSLTAGGGSGELFF.

The table lists this clonotype with a few counts. The gene calls are TRBV20-1 and TRBJ2-5; D unclear. Germline V gene lookup returns CDR1 DFQATT and CDR2 SNEGSKA (reference sequence). This CDR3 spans 13 amino acids. Trimming pared 5 bases from V and 5 bases from J, leaving 15 bases between. This CDR3 reads CSAPLRLGETQYF. Here the CDR3 DNA reads TGCAGTGCTCCCCTCCGGCTAGGGGAGACCCAGTACTTC.

On this clonotype itself: The junction does not match germline at one end; this may be a read error. The chain links TRBV2 to TRBJ1-4, with D possibly TRBD1 on 5 matching bases. Germline lookup yields CDR1 SNHLY and CDR2 FYNNEI. This CDR3 comprises 13 residues. CDR3 sequence reads: CVSREQEDEKLFF. The CDR3, as DNA: TGTGTCAGCAGAGAACAGGAAGATGAAAAACTGTTTTTT.

This clonotype was detected only a few times. V is TRBV5-1 and J is TRBJ1-1, with D hard to call. The V gene's germline CDR1 is SGHRS and CDR2 YFSETQ. This CDR3 has 15 amino acids. V was cut by 2 bases and J by 2 bases, with 13 bases left in between. The CDR3 DNA reads TGCGCCAGCAGCTTAATCTCTCCGGACAACACTGAAGCTTTCTTT. Its translation: CASSLISPDNTEAFF.

V is TRBV3-1 and J is TRBJ2-1; D is undetermined. The CDR3 is 14 amino acids. The ends were cut back, 3 bases at V and 4 bases at J, with 10 bases in the middle. CDR1 is LGHDT and CDR2 is YNNKEL in the germline V gene (reference sequence). The CDR3, as DNA: TGTGCCAGCAGCCACTCGGCCTGGTACAATGAGCAGTTCTTC. This sequence encodes CASSHSAWYNEQFF.

This clonotype turned up a few times. The chain joins TRBV6-6 to TRBJ1-3; D remains unclear. The CDR3 is made up of 16 amino acids. V gave up 6 bases and J gave up 4 bases, with 19 bases separating them. Germline V gene lookup returns CDR1 MNHNY and CDR2 SVGAGI (reference sequence). As DNA, the CDR3 is TGTGCCAGCAGGAACTGGCAAACCCCTAGGGGAAACACCATATATTTT. Its protein product is CASRNWQTPRGNTIYF.

This clonotype has a handful of counts. V and J are TRBV7-9 and TRBJ1-1; TRBD1 agrees at 9 bases. CDR3 size: 14 residues. V was clipped by 4 bases and J by 6 bases; unmatched bases: 6. CDR1 and CDR2 from the germline V gene are SEHNR and FQNEAQ (reference sequence). CDR3 sequence (DNA): TGTGCCAGCAGCTACGAAACAGGGGGCCCTGAAGCTTTCTTT. Protein sequence: CASSYETGGPEAFF.

This clonotype was seen only a few times. The V call is TRBV10-2, the J call TRBJ2-1, with D maybe TRBD1 (6 bases). Trimming took 6 bases from V and 6 from J, leaving 18 bases between them. Germline V gene sequence: CDR1 WSHSY, CDR2 SAAADI. The CDR3 consists of 15 residues. This CDR3 is CASRAGTLTVNEQFF. For the CDR3, the DNA is TGCGCCAGCAGAGCCGGGACACTCACCGTCAATGAGCAGTTCTTC.

This clonotype was recorded a few times. The chain is built from TRBV7-6 and TRBJ2-3, with D maybe TRBD2 (5 bases). Germline V gives CDR1 SGHVS, CDR2 FNYEAQ. V was clipped by 5 bases and J by 6 bases, with 15 bases between them. The CDR3 contains 14 residues. CDR3 sequence: CASSPSTSGDTQYF. The CDR3 region has the DNA TGTGCCAGCAGCCCCTCTACGTCGGGGGATACGCAGTATTTT.

This clonotype was counted at least ten times. The chain is built from TRBV4-2 and TRBJ2-3, with 8 bases identical to TRBD2. The CDR3 length is 17 residues. The germline V gene has CDR1 LGHNA and CDR2 YNFKEQ. V shed 4 bases, J shed 2 bases, and the junction held 11 bases outside the gene matches. The CDR3 DNA sequence: TGTGCCAGCAGCCGGGTTGGTAGCGGGGCTACCACAGATACGCAGTATTTT. It translates to CASSRVGSGATTDTQYF.

CDR3 DNA: TGTGCCAGCAGCCCCGACAGGCCCTGGCCGCGGAACACCATATATTTT. Residues: CASSPDRPWPRNTIYF. The chain joins TRBV6-5 to TRBJ1-3; the D gene is possibly TRBD1 (6 bases). CDR1 is MNHEY, CDR2 SVGAGI, per germline. The CDR3 covers 16 residues. Trimming pared 6 bases from V and 7 bases from J, leaving 22 bases between.

This chain joins TRBV6-1 and TRBJ2-1, with 11 bases matching TRBD2. The V and J ends lost 3 bases and 3 bases, in that order; junction bases with no gene match: 1. This CDR3 has 15 amino acids. From germline, CDR1 is MNHNS and CDR2 SASEGT. The CDR3 sequence is CASSDGTSGYNEQFF. The CDR3 region has the DNA TGTGCCAGCAGTGACGGGACTAGCGGCTACAATGAGCAGTTCTTC.

In its sample, this clonotype was seen many times. The J gene is TRBJ2-7, the V gene TRBV10-3; 7 positions agree with TRBD1. Germline CDR1 is ENHRY and CDR2 is SYGVKD. The CDR3 spans 12 residues. V shed 4 bases, J shed 6 bases, and the junction held 3 bases outside the gene matches. The CDR3: CAISGTGVEQYF. CDR3 in DNA: TGTGCCATCAGTGGAACAGGGGTCGAGCAGTACTTC.

This clonotype was seen repeatedly, ten times or more. The chain carries TRBV25-1 and TRBJ2-1, with 10 bases aligning to TRBD2. The CDR3 covers 13 residues. V lost 9 bases to trimming and J lost 7 bases; unmatched junction nucleotides: 6. Germline values: CDR1 MGHDK, CDR2 SYGVNS. CDR3 DNA: TGTGCCAGTACTAGCGGGGTACTGAATGAGCAGTTCTTC. Its protein product is CASTSGVLNEQFF.

This clonotype was seen at least ten times. The chain recombines TRBV20-1 with TRBJ1-2; D call uncertain. The CDR3 is 13 amino acids. CDR1 is DFQATT, CDR2 SNEGSKA, per germline (reference sequence). CDR3 in amino acids: CSPSPRVGYGYTF. The CDR3, as DNA: TGCAGCCCAAGCCCCCGGGTTGGGTATGGCTACACCTTC.

The V call is TRBV6-1, the J call TRBJ2-2; 7 positions agree with TRBD1. The CDR3 runs 15 residues. The junction had 9 bases not matched to a gene; V was cut back by 6 bases and J by 5 bases. The germline CDR1 and CDR2 sequences are MNHNS and SASEGT. The CDR3 sequence is CASSATPTGTGELFF. Written as DNA, the CDR3 is TGTGCCAGCAGCGCCACCCCGACAGGGACCGGGGAGCTGTTTTTT.

The rearrangement joins TRBV20-1 to TRBJ1-6; a possible D gene is TRBD1 (5 bases). The CDR3 is 13 amino acids. Germline CDR1 reads DFQATT; CDR2 reads SNEGSKA (reference sequence). Trimming removed 6 bases at V and 7 bases at J, with 13 bases between. The chain's CDR3 is CSARGSWNSPLHF. CDR3 nucleotide sequence: TGCAGTGCACGGGGGTCGTGGAATTCACCCCTCCACTTT.

V usage is TRBV28 and J usage is TRBJ2-7, with D maybe TRBD1 (5 bases). The CDR3 runs to 14 residues. V gave up 2 bases and J gave up 1 base, with 9 bases separating them. Germline V gene data show CDR1 as MDHEN and CDR2 as SYDVKM. CDR3 sequence reads: CASSLRAGSYEQYF. The CDR3 DNA reads as TGTGCCAGCAGTTTAAGGGCAGGGTCCTACGAGCAGTACTTC.

This clonotype was seen at least ten times. The chain has TRBV5-5 and TRBJ2-5, with D possibly TRBD2 on 7 matching bases. The V gene's germline CDR1 is SGHKS and CDR2 YYEKEE (reference sequence). The CDR3 has 15 amino acids. Between the trimmed V and J ends, which lost 1 base and 2 bases, there was a span of 12 bases. The CDR3 nucleotides read TGTGCCAGCAGCTTGCGGGGGGCCCCTCAAGAGACCCAGTACTTC. This gives the protein CASSLRGAPQETQYF.